This T cell receptor (beta chain) was recovered during a study of T cell clones after liver transplantation. Study in general: TCRbeta sequencing after a pre-transplant mixed lymphocyte reaction identified graft-donor-reactive clones, later tracked in post-transplant blood. Tolerant meant at least one year fully off immunosuppression without liver enzymes above twice normal.

As for this clone: Its antigen is still unknown.

Produced via immunoSEQ multiplex PCR; TCRdb's table is partial and in-frame only. The data hold around 20,000 clones, with 80% to 90% observed a single time. CD3+CD4+ and CD3+CD8+ cells were FACS-sorted from thawed unstimulated PBMCs. CDR3 length equals 13 residues. The germline V and J ends were trimmed by 0 bases and 2 bases, with 5 bases remaining between them. Per germline, CDR1 SGHTA and CDR2 FQGNSA. Study-wide findings and caveats: These preliminary findings come from unstandardized post-transplant sampling times.

Sequenced material: CD8+ T cells from blood, taken 46 months after liver transplant. The TCR comes from a human patient who received a liver transplant. Some T cells may be the graft donor's. This chain joins TRBV7-2 and TRBJ2-7; either TRBD1 or TRBD2 may supply D (5 bases each). The CDR3 here is CASSLAGAYEQYF. In nucleotides, the CDR3 is TGTGCCAGCAGCTTAGCGGGGGCCTACGAGCAGTACTTC.